This T cell receptor beta chain was sequenced during a study of blood T cell repertoires in COVID-19. Generated by immunoSEQ multiplex PCR, the TCRdb table keeps only in-frame clones and is missing some. The sample consists of about 34,000 clones, roughly 75% of them appearing once. This CDR3 comprises 14 residues. Germline V gene sequence: CDR1 LNHDA, CDR2 SQIVND (reference sequence). V shed 4 bases and J shed 2 bases, with 11 bases lying between them. Sequencing was carried out using peripheral blood. This TCR derives from an elderly man with active or convalescent COVID-19. The chain couples TRBV19 to TRBJ2-5; maybe TRBD1 (5 bases). CDR3 sequence reads: CASSTSQVQETQYF. The CDR3 bases are TGTGCCAGTAGTACCTCACAGGTTCAAGAGACCCAGTACTTC.